The 10 T cell receptor beta chains in this list originate from one sample, sequenced in a study of shared clonotypes between healthy human individuals. The protocol was immunoSEQ multiplex PCR, while the TCRdb copy is restricted to in-frame clones and leaves out a portion. The sample shows about 490,000 clones, less than 80% of them seen only once. Sequenced input: PBMCs. These receptors all come from a woman aged 40 to 50 in good health. Some clones in this sample may be carry-over from other donors' samples.

The CDR3 DNA reads TGTGCCAGCAGATACAGGGGGCAAAGCGGGGAGCTGTTTTTT. This encodes CASRYRGQSGELFF. The chain carries TRBV4-2 and TRBJ2-2; 9 bases are a match to TRBD1. CDR1 and CDR2 from the germline V gene are LGHNA and YNFKEQ. J was trimmed by 7 bases and V by 6 bases; bases with no gene match: 6. This CDR3 has 14 amino acids.

This chain connects TRBV25-1 to TRBJ2-4; D is perhaps TRBD2 (6 bases). This CDR3 spans 15 amino acids. From germline, CDR1 is MGHDK and CDR2 SYGVNS. V was cut by 5 bases and J by 6 bases, with 17 bases left in between. CDR3 DNA sequence: TGTGCCAGCAGTACCCTGGGGGGACTGGGAAACATTCAGTACTTC. Translation gives CASSTLGGLGNIQYF.

This chain connects TRBV5-1 to TRBJ2-5, with TRBD2 matching 8 bases. After removal of 1 base from V and 5 bases from J, the junction contained 4 bases not matched to a gene. CDR1 SGHRS and CDR2 YFSETQ come from the germline V gene. The CDR3 consists of 14 residues. CDR3 bases: TGCGCCAGCAGCTTGACGGGGGGGCCGGAGACCCAGTACTTC. It translates to CASSLTGGPETQYF.

The J gene is TRBJ2-2, the V gene TRBV18; 9 bases align to TRBD2. This CDR3 spans 15 amino acids. Germline values: CDR1 KGHSH, CDR2 LQKENI. Trimming cost V 6 bases and J 1 base; bases outside gene matches: 3. In DNA form, the CDR3 reads TGTGCCAGCTCCTCACTAGCGGGGAACACCGGGGAGCTGTTTTTT. Protein sequence: CASSSLAGNTGELFF.

The chain links TRBV7-8 to TRBJ2-5, with D perhaps being TRBD1 or TRBD2 (6 bases each). The V gene lost 0 bases and the J gene lost 4 bases, with 12 bases spanning the gap. This CDR3 has 15 amino acids. Germline CDR1 is SGHVS and CDR2 is FQNEAQ. The CDR3 DNA reads TGTGCCAGCAGCTTAGCACAGGGAGGTGCAGAGACCCAGTACTTC. Translated: CASSLAQGGAETQYF.

The chain joins TRBV30 to TRBJ1-1; 7 positions match TRBD1. Germline assignment: CDR1 GTSNPN and CDR2 SVGIG (reference sequence). The CDR3 totals 13 residues. V was pared by 3 bases and J by 3 bases, with 4 bases of the junction left unmatched. The CDR3 region has the DNA TGTGCCTGGAGGGCCGGGACAGACACTGAAGCTTTCTTT. Amino acids: CAWRAGTDTEAFF.

Regarding this clone: Other DNA variants within this sample encode the same CDR3. For the CDR3, the DNA is TGCGCCAGCAGCCCCGGGACTAGCGGCAACACCGGGGAGCTGTTTTTT. It translates to CASSPGTSGNTGELFF. This sequence joins TRBV5-1 and TRBJ2-2, with 11 positions matching TRBD2. The germline V gene encodes CDR1 SGHRS and CDR2 YFSETQ. CDR3 length equals 16 residues. Trimming cost V 4 bases and J 2 bases; bases outside gene matches: 4.

In its sample, this clone was seen a few times. The gene calls are TRBV4-1 and TRBJ2-4, with D perhaps given as TRBD1 or TRBD2 (5 bases each). V dropped 1 base and J dropped 2 bases, with 12 bases sitting between them. The CDR3 runs 16 residues. The germline V gene encodes CDR1 MGHRA and CDR2 YSYEKL. CDR3 in DNA: TGCGCCAGCAGCCAAGCCTGGGGCGGGTCCAAAAACATTCAGTACTTC. As protein: CASSQAWGGSKNIQYF.

The CDR3 loop reads CASSPSENEQFF. The CDR3, as DNA: TGTGCCAGCAGCCCCTCTGAGAATGAGCAGTTCTTC. The V and J genes are TRBV6-6 and TRBJ2-1; D is ambiguous. CDR1 and CDR2 (germline): MNHNY, SVGAGI (reference sequence). V was trimmed by 6 bases and J by 7 bases, leaving 10 bases between them. This CDR3 has 12 residues.

Turning to this clone: This sequence may be a read error, since a much larger clone differs from it by one base. In this CDR3 the conserved last residue, phenylalanine or tryptophan, is missing, so a read error is likely. V gene TRBV30 combines with J gene TRBJ1-6, with 11 bases aligning to TRBD1. After removal of 6 bases from V and 5 bases from J, the junction contained 6 bases not matched to a gene. This CDR3 contains 15 residues. CDR1 is GTSNPN and CDR2 is SVGIG in the germline V gene (reference sequence). CDR3 DNA sequence: TGTGCCTGCCCCGGACAGGGGGCCGATAATTCACCCCTCCACCTT. This codes for CACPGQGADNSPLHL.